The present TCR beta chain was sequenced within a study of cytomegalovirus exposure and HLA in healthy donors. Study-wide results and caveats: Later analysis identified several of the most significant clusters that appeared linked to common viral pathogens. It was reported that the classifier diagnosed cytomegalovirus status with high specificity and sensitivity in both the original and validation cohorts.

With regard to this clone: Its antigen is still unknown.

Germline values: CDR1 WNHNN, CDR2 SYGVQD (reference sequence). Trimming stripped 8 bases from V and 0 bases from J, with 13 bases between. This CDR3 is 15 amino acids long. Researchers ran the PCR with 60 Vbeta and 13 Jbeta primers. Produced via immunoSEQ multiplex PCR; TCRdb's table is partial and in-frame only. The sample has more than 150,000 clones; around 85% are singletons. Sequences were obtained from PBMCs. The sequence was collected from a man between 18 and 35 years old in good health and CMV-seropositive. The chain uses TRBV10-1 and TRBJ1-4; TRBD1 is a possible D gene (5 bases). CDR3 loop: CASAGGGPTNEKLFF. The CDR3 nucleotides read TGCGCCAGCGCGGGGGGAGGACCAACTAATGAAAAACTGTTTTTT.